The entry below gives a single T cell receptor beta chain sequence along with its context. At one of its ends the junction is not consistent with the germline gene, which may arise from a read error. Germline V gene lookup returns CDR1 SSHAT and CDR2 FNYEAQ (reference sequence). The CDR3 is made up of 16 amino acids. Repertoires were generated with immunoSEQ multiplex PCR, while TCRdb's copy carries only in-frame clones and drops some. The sample consists of 400,000 to 600,000 clones, 75% to 85% of them appearing once. This sample was included in a study of shared clonotypes between healthy human individuals.

The sequenced sample consisted of PBMCs. The chain combines TRBV7-7 with TRBJ2-5; 13 bases are shared with TRBD2. This TCR was sampled from a woman aged 40 to 50 in good health. Some clones in this sample may be carry-over from other donors' samples. The CDR3 bases are TGTGCTAGCAGCTCCGGACTAGCGGGAGATCTGGGGACCCAGTACTTC. Amino acids: CASSSGLAGDLGTQYF.